The sequence of this T cell receptor beta chain was determined in a study of cytomegalovirus exposure and HLA in healthy donors. Study background: An earlier analysis identified more than 90 million unique TCR beta sequences in about 190 million T cells.

Amplification used 60 Vbeta primers and 13 Jbeta primers. TCRdb's copy holds only in-frame clones and misses some; the assay was immunoSEQ multiplex PCR. The table includes about 190,000 clones, roughly 84% detected once. Note on this clone: Its matching antigen is unknown. A junction end diverges from the germline sequence, so it may reflect a read error.

Study observations and caveats: Per a later analysis, HLA-associated TCR beta chains showed more clonal expansion than other, equally common TCR beta chains. CMV antigen specificity of three CMV-associated chains was confirmed in vitro.

The sequenced sample consisted of PBMCs. This TCR derives from a woman aged 45-65 years in good health and CMV-seropositive.

CDR3 coding DNA: TGTGCTAGCAGCCCATCTAGCGGGGGGGCCACAGATACGCAGTATTTT. Translation gives CASSPSSGGATDTQYF. The chain carries TRBV7-7 and TRBJ2-3, with 12 bases that match TRBD2. Per germline, CDR1 SSHAT and CDR2 FNYEAQ (reference sequence). The CDR3 has 16 amino acids.